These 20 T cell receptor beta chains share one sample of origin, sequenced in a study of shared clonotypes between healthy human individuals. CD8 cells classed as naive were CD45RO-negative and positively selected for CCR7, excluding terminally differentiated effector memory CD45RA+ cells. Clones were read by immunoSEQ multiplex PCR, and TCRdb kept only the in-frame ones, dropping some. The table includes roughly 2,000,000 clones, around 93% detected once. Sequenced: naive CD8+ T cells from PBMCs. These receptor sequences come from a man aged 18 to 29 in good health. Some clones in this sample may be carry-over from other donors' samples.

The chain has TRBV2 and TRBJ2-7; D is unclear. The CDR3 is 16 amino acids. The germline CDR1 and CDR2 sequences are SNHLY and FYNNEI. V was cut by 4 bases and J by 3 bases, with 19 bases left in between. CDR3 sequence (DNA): TGTGCCAGCAGTGGTTCTGGGTCGGTACTAAACTACGAGCAGTACTTC. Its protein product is CASSGSGSVLNYEQYF. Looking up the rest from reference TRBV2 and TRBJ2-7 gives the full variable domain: EPEVTQTPSHQVTQMGQEVILRCVPISNHLYFYWYRQILGQKVEFLVSFYNNEISEKSEIFDDQFSVERPDGSNFTLKIRSTKLEDSAMYFCASSGSGSVLNYEQYFGPGTRLTVT.

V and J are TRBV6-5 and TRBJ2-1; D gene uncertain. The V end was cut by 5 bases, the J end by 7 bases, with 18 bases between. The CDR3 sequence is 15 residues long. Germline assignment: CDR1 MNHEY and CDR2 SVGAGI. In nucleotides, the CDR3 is TGTGCCAGCAGTCTATCTCCCCCTAAGGGTAATGAGCAGTTCTTC. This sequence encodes CASSLSPPKGNEQFF.

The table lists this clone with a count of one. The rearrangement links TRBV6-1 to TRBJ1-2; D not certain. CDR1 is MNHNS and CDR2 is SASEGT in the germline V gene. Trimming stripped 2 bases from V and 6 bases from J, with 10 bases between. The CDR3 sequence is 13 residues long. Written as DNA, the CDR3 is TGTGCCAGCAGTGAATCCTTCGGGCATGGCTACACCTTC. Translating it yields CASSESFGHGYTF.

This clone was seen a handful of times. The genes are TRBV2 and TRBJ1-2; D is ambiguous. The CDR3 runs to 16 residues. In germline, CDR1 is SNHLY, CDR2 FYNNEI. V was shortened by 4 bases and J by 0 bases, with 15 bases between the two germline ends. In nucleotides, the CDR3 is TGTGCCAGCAGTGTTTTGGAGGGAACGGCTAACTATGGCTACACCTTC. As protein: CASSVLEGTANYGYTF.

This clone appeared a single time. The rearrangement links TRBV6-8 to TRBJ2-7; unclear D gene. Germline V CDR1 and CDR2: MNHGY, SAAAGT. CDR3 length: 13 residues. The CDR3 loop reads CAHNLPSSYEQYF. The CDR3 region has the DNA TGTGCACACAACCTCCCCAGCTCCTACGAGCAGTACTTC.

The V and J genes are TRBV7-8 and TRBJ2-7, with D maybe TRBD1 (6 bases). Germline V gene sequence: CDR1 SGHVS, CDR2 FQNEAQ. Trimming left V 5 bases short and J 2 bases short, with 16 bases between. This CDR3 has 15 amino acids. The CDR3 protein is CASSPPTRGTYEQYF. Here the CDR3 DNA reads TGTGCCAGCAGCCCCCCCACCAGGGGTACCTACGAGCAGTACTTC.

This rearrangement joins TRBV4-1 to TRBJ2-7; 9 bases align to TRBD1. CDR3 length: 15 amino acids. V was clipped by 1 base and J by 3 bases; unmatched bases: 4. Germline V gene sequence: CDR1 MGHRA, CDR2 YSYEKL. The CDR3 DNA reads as TGCGCCAGCAGCCAAGTAGTGGACAGGGGCTACGAGCAGTACTTC. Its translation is CASSQVVDRGYEQYF.

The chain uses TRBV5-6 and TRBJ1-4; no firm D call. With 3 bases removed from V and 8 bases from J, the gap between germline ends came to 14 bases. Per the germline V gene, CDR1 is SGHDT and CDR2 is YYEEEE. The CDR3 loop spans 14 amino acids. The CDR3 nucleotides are TGTGCCAGCAGCTCTCAAGGAAGCTGGGAAAAACTGTTTTTT. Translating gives CASSSQGSWEKLFF.

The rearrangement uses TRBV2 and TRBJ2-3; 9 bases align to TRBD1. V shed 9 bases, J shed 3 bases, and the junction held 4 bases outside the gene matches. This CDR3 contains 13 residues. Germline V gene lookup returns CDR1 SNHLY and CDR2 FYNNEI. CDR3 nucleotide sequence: TGTGCCAGAGCGGACAGGGGAACAGATACGCAGTATTTT. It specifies CARADRGTDTQYF.

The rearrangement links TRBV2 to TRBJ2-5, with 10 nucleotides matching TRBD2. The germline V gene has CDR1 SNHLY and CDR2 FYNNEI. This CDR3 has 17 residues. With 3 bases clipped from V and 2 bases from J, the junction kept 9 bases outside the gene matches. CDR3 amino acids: CASSDRTSGYVQETQYF. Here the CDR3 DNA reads TGTGCCAGCAGTGATCGGACTAGCGGATACGTTCAAGAGACCCAGTACTTC.

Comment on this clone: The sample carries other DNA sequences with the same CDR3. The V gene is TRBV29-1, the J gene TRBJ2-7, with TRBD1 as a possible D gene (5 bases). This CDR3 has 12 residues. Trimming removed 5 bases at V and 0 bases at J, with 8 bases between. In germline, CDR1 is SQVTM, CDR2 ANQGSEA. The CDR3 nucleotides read TGCAGCGTTCTGACAGACTCCTACGAGCAGTACTTC. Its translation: CSVLTDSYEQYF.

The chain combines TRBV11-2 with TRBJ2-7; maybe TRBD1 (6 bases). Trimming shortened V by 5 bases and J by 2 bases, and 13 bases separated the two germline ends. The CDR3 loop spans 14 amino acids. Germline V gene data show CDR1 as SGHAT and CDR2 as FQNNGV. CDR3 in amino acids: CASSMGQRTYEQYF. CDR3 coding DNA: TGTGCCAGCAGCATGGGACAACGGACCTACGAGCAGTACTTC. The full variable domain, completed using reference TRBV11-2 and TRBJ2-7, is EAGVAQSPRYKIIEKRQSVAFWCNPISGHATLYWYQQILGQGPKLLIQFQNNGVVDDSQLPKDRFSAERLKGVDSTLKIQPAKLEDSAVYLCASSMGQRTYEQYFGPGTRLTVT.

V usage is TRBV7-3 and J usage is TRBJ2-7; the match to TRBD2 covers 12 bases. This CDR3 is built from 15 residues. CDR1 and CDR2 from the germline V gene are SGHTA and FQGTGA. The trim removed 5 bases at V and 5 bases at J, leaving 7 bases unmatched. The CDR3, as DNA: TGTGCCAGCAGCCCCGGACTAGCGGGATCCCACGAGCAGTACTTC. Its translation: CASSPGLAGSHEQYF. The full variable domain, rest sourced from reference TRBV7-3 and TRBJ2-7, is GAGVSQTPSNKVTEKGKYVELRCDPISGHTALYWYRQSLGQGPEFLIYFQGTGAADDSGLPNDRFFAVRPEGSVSTLKIQRTERGDSAVYLCASSPGLAGSHEQYFGPGTRLTVT.

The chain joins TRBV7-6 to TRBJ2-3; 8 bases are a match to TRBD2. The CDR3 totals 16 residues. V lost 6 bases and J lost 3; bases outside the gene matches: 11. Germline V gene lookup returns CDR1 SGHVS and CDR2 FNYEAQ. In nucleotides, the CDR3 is TGTGCCAGCAGAGAACGGAGCGGGAGCGGAACAGATACGCAGTATTTT. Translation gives CASRERSGSGTDTQYF.

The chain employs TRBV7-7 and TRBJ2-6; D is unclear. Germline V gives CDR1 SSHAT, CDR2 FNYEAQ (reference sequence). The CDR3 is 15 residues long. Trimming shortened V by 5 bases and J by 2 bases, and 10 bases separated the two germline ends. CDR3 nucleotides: TGTGCCAGCAGCCCGGGCCGAGCTGGGGCCAACGTCCTGACTTTC. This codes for CASSPGRAGANVLTF.

CDR3 loop: CASSVVGLAEIPYF. The DNA of the CDR3 is TGTGCCAGCAGCGTAGTGGGACTAGCGGAGATCCCGTATTTT. V usage is TRBV9 and J usage is TRBJ2-3, with 11 nucleotides matching TRBD2. With 0 bases clipped from V and 14 bases from J, the junction kept 8 bases outside the gene matches. The CDR3 is 14 residues long. Germline-derived CDR1 and CDR2 are SGDLS and YYNGEE.

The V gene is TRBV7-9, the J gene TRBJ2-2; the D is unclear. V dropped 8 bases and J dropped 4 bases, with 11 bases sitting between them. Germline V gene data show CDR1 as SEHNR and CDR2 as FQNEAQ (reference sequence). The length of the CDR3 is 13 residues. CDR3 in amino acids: CASRVQVTGELFF. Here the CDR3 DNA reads TGTGCCAGCCGCGTTCAGGTCACCGGGGAGCTGTTTTTT.

The CDR3 sequence: CASRMDHGYTF. The CDR3 DNA is TGTGCCAGCAGGATGGACCATGGCTACACCTTC. The chain carries TRBV2 and TRBJ1-2, with D unclear. CDR3 size: 11 residues. Looked up from germline, CDR1 is SNHLY and CDR2 is FYNNEI. V lost 6 bases to trimming and J lost 6 bases, with 8 bases between them.

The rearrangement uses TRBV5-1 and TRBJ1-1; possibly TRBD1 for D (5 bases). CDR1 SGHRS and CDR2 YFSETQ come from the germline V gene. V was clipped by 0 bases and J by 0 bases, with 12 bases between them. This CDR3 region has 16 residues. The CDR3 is CASSLEFRAMNTEAFF. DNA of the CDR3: TGCGCCAGCAGCTTGGAGTTCAGGGCAATGAACACTGAAGCTTTCTTT.

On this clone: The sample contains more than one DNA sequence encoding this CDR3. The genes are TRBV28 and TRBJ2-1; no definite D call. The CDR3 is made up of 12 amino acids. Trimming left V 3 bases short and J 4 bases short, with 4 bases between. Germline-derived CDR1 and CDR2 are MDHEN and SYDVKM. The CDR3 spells CASSLMYNEQFF. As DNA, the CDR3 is TGTGCCAGCAGTTTGATGTACAATGAGCAGTTCTTC.